What follows are 21 T cell receptor beta chains derived from one specimen sequenced in a study of response to subunit inactivated influenza vaccine. TCRdb reanalysed the RT-PCR reads using MiXCR and keeps one entry per CDR3 protein. The table has about 800,000 distinct CDR3 sequences, approximately 22% seen once. Here the sequenced sample was PBMCs from blood, taken around 5 days after vaccination. The receptor set was obtained from a man aged 45-60 years who received an inactivated influenza vaccine.

This clonotype was picked up a small number of times. This chain joins TRBV5-5 and TRBJ2-3; 9 bases are shared with TRBD2. The germline gives CDR1 SGHKS, CDR2 YYEKEE (reference sequence). This CDR3 contains 13 residues. Unmatched junction bases numbered 1, after V lost 3 bases and J lost 5 bases. The CDR3: CASSSTSGDTQYF. The DNA of the CDR3 is TGTGCCAGCAGCTCGACTAGCGGAGATACGCAGTATTTT.

This clonotype occurred a few times. The CDR3 protein is CASTRNGGGETQYF. CDR3 sequence (DNA): TGTGCCAGCACCCGAAACGGGGGTGGGGAGACCCAGTACTTC. This rearrangement joins TRBV7-2 to TRBJ2-5; D is possibly TRBD2 (6 bases). The V end lost 7 bases, the J end lost 5 bases, and 17 bases lay between the germline ends. The length of the CDR3 is 14 residues. Germline V gene data show CDR1 as SGHTA and CDR2 as FQGNSA. Variable domain in full (rest from reference TRBV7-2 and TRBJ2-5): GAGVSQSPSNKVTEKGKDVELRCDPISGHTALYWYRQSLGQGLEFLIYFQGNSAPDKSGLPSDRFSAERTGGSVSTLTIQRTQQEDSAVYLCASTRNGGGETQYFGPGTRLLVL.

The chain is built from TRBV27 and TRBJ2-5; TRBD1 matches 9 bases. Per the germline V gene, CDR1 is MNHEY and CDR2 is SMNVEV (reference sequence). The CDR3 sequence is 15 residues long. V dropped 4 bases and J dropped 1; count of bases not matched to a gene: 4. The CDR3 nucleotides are TGTGCCAGCAGTTGGACAGGGGTTGGCCAAGAGACCCAGTACTTC. It translates to CASSWTGVGQETQYF.

The chain joins TRBV20-1 to TRBJ2-7; D possibly corresponds to TRBD1 (6 bases). There are 14 residues in the CDR3. Between the trimmed V and J ends, which lost 6 bases and 7 bases, there was a span of 22 bases. The germline gives CDR1 DFQATT, CDR2 SNEGSKA (reference sequence). The CDR3 coding sequence is TGCAGTGCATGTCTCCCGCAGGGGTTCGAGGAGCAGTACTTC. Its protein product is CSACLPQGFEEQYF.

This clonotype was seen at least ten times. The genes are TRBV15 and TRBJ2-7; the D call may be TRBD1 or TRBD2 (5 bases each). This CDR3 comprises 15 residues. V was cut by 3 bases and J by 4 bases, with 16 bases left in between. From germline, CDR1 is LNHNV and CDR2 YYDKDF (reference sequence). The CDR3 nucleotides are TGTGCCACCAGCAGGGGGGTCAGCATCGGGTACGAGCAGTACTTC. Its protein is CATSRGVSIGYEQYF.

This clonotype was detected only a few times. This chain links TRBV15 with TRBJ2-1; D not certain. CDR3 length equals 14 residues. From germline, CDR1 is LNHNV and CDR2 YYDKDF (reference sequence). Trimming left V 3 bases short and J 3 bases short, with 9 bases between. The CDR3 sequence: CATSSQDGYNEQFF. CDR3 coding DNA: TGTGCCACCAGCAGTCAGGACGGCTACAATGAGCAGTTCTTC.

Here the CDR3 reads CASSRDPYDQEKLFF. The DNA for the CDR3 is TGTGCCAGCAGCCGTGACCCGTACGATCAGGAAAAACTGTTTTTT. This chain joins TRBV27 and TRBJ1-4; D is uncertain. This CDR3 region has 15 residues. Germline V lookup: CDR1 MNHEY, CDR2 SMNVEV (reference sequence). V lost 6 bases and J 8 bases, leaving 19 bases between the germline ends.

The chain couples TRBV5-1 to TRBJ1-6; D is unresolved. CDR1 is SGHRS and CDR2 is YFSETQ in the germline V gene. This CDR3 region has 13 residues. With 1 base removed from V and 7 bases from J, the gap between germline ends came to 6 bases. The DNA of the CDR3 is TGCGCCAGCAGCTTGAATGAGAATTCACCCCTCCACTTT. Protein sequence: CASSLNENSPLHF.

The J gene is TRBJ1-1, the V gene TRBV11-3, with D perhaps matching TRBD1 (5 bases). The CDR3 is made up of 12 amino acids. In germline, CDR1 is SGHNT, CDR2 YENEEA. With 5 bases removed from V and 11 bases from J, the gap between germline ends came to 15 bases. CDR3 residues: CASSLRGGTAFF. As DNA, the CDR3 is TGTGCCAGCAGCCTCCGGGGGGGGACGGCTTTCTTT.

This chain connects TRBV6-2 or TRBV6-3 to TRBJ2-5; D not certain. Germline CDR1 is MNHEY and CDR2 is SVGEGT. CDR3 length: 12 residues. V lost 6 bases and J lost 7, with 12 bases in between. The CDR3 spells CASSQGDGTQYF. CDR3 bases: TGTGCCAGCAGCCAAGGAGATGGGACCCAGTACTTC.

This clonotype has more than one count but fewer than ten. J is TRBJ2-5 and V is TRBV28, with TRBD1 matching over 10 bases. The CDR3 runs to 16 residues. With 3 bases clipped from V and 3 bases from J, the junction kept 7 bases outside the gene matches. The germline gives CDR1 MDHEN, CDR2 SYDVKM. The CDR3 sequence: CASSFNPGTGEETQYF. CDR3 nucleotides: TGTGCCAGCAGTTTCAACCCAGGGACAGGGGAAGAGACCCAGTACTTC.

Only a few counts were recorded for this clonotype. The rearrangement links TRBV24-1 to TRBJ1-4; D gene unclear. The CDR3 totals 17 residues. Between the trimmed V and J ends, which lost 4 bases and 0 bases, there was a span of 14 bases. CDR1 is KGHDR and CDR2 is SFDVKD in the germline V gene. The CDR3: CATSEGPGQTTNEKLFF. The DNA of the CDR3 is TGTGCCACCAGTGAGGGCCCGGGCCAGACAACTAATGAAAAACTGTTTTTT.

This clonotype was seen a handful of times. The V gene is TRBV7-9, the J gene TRBJ2-5, with unresolved D. From germline, CDR1 is SEHNR and CDR2 FQNEAQ (reference sequence). CDR3 length: 12 residues. V lost 8 bases, J lost 0 bases, and 7 bases lay in between. The CDR3 region has the DNA TGTGCCAGCCGAGACAACCAAGAGACCCAGTACTTC. This gives the protein CASRDNQETQYF.

In nucleotides, the CDR3 is TGTGCCAGCAGCCCTTCCCCAGTAGAGCAGTTCTTC. It yields the protein CASSPSPVEQFF. The chain links TRBV7-2 to TRBJ2-1, with D unclear. V shed 5 bases and J shed 10 bases, with 12 bases lying between them. CDR1 is SGHTA and CDR2 is FQGNSA in the germline V gene. The CDR3 has 12 residues.

Of note for this clonotype: A read error may be the cause here, since a much bigger clone is one base away. The rearrangement joins TRBV20-1 to TRBJ2-7; no reliable D call. Germline V gives CDR1 DFQATT, CDR2 SNEGSKA (reference sequence). The CDR3 sequence is 17 residues long. CDR3 protein: CCASRLGWTAKEDEQYF. The CDR3 coding sequence is TGCTGTGCTAGTAGGCTAGGTTGGACGGCCAAAGAGGACGAGCAGTACTTC.

The DNA of the CDR3 is TGTGCCAGCAGTTTCACGGGACAGTTGAACACTGAAGCTTTCTTT. It codes for CASSFTGQLNTEAFF. The V and J genes are TRBV12-3 or TRBV12-4 and TRBJ1-1, with 7 nucleotides matching TRBD1. Trimming at V came to 3 bases and at J to 0 bases, leaving 4 bases not matched to a gene. The CDR3 contains 15 residues.

This clonotype came up a few times. V usage is TRBV2 and J usage is TRBJ2-5; 7 nucleotides match TRBD2. V lost 5 bases and J lost 3; bases outside the gene matches: 6. The CDR3 is 14 amino acids. Germline V lookup: CDR1 SNHLY, CDR2 FYNNEI. This CDR3 is CASSTGGTKETQYF. In nucleotides, the CDR3 is TGTGCCAGCAGTACCGGGGGGACGAAAGAGACCCAGTACTTC.

This clonotype appeared a few times. The chain employs TRBV20-1 and TRBJ1-5; 10 bases fit TRBD1. Germline CDR1 and CDR2: DFQATT and SNEGSKA (reference sequence). The CDR3 is 16 residues long. V shed 4 bases and J 4 bases; nucleotides not matched to a gene: 10. The CDR3 sequence is CSATRQGAAMNQPQHF. In nucleotides, the CDR3 is TGCAGTGCTACTCGACAGGGGGCCGCTATGAATCAGCCCCAGCATTTT.

This clonotype was found a few times. The chain joins TRBV5-1 to TRBJ2-1, with a tentative D call TRBD1 (7 bases). The V and J ends lost 9 bases and 5 bases respectively, with 18 bases between them. This CDR3 is built from 14 residues. Looked up from germline, CDR1 is SGHRS and CDR2 is YFSETQ. CDR3 in amino acids: CAKSRGVKHNEQFF. In DNA, the CDR3 is TGCGCCAAGAGCAGGGGGGTTAAACACAATGAGCAGTTCTTC. Full variable domain (missing parts from reference TRBV5-1 and TRBJ2-1): KAGVTQTPRYLIKTRGQQVTLSCSPISGHRSVSWYQQTPGQGLQFLFEYFSETQRNKGNFPGRFSGRQFSNSRSEMNVSTLELGDSALYLCAKSRGVKHNEQFFGPGTRLTVL.

This chain uses TRBV7-2 with TRBJ1-5; possibly TRBD1 for D (6 bases). The CDR3 length is 15 residues. Germline V CDR1 and CDR2: SGHTA, FQGNSA. V was clipped by 5 bases and J by 3 bases, with 14 bases between them. The CDR3 sequence is CASSQAQGDNQPQHF. The CDR3 region has the DNA TGTGCCAGCAGCCAAGCACAGGGCGACAATCAGCCCCAGCATTTT.

This sequence joins TRBV6-2 or TRBV6-3 and TRBJ1-3; the D is unclear. The V gene's germline CDR1 is MNHEY and CDR2 SVGEGT. This CDR3 is built from 16 residues. Trimming pared 2 bases from V and 0 bases from J, leaving 11 bases between. The CDR3 loop is CASSYGQRNSGNTIYF. In DNA form, the CDR3 reads TGTGCCAGCAGTTACGGGCAGCGGAACTCTGGAAACACCATATATTTT.